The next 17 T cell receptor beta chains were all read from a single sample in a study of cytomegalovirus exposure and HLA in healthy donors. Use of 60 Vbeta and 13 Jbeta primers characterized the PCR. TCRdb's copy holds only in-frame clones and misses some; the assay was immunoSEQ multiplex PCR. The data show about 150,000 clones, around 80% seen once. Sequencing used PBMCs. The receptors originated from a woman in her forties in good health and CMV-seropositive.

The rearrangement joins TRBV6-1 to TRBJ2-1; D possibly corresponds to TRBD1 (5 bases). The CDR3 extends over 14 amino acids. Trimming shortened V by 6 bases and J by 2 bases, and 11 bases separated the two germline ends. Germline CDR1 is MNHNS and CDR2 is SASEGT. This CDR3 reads CASSRQPTYNEQFF. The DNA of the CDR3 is TGTGCCAGCAGCCGACAGCCTACCTACAATGAGCAGTTCTTC.

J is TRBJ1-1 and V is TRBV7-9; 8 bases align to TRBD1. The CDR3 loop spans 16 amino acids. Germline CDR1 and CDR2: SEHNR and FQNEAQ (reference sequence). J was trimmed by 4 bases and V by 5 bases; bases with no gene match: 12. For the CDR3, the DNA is TGTGCCAGCAGCACCGCACCAACAGGGGGTATCACTGAAGCTTTCTTT. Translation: CASSTAPTGGITEAFF.

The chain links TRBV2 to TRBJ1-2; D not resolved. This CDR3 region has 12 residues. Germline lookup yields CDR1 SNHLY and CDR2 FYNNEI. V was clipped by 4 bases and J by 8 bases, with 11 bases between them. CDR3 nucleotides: TGTGCCAGCAGTGTCTCGGGTCGCGGCTACACCTTC. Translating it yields CASSVSGRGYTF.

CDR3 DNA sequence: TGTGCCAGCAGTCCCTTGGGACTAGCTGGCAAAGATACGCAGTATTTT. Translation gives CASSPLGLAGKDTQYF. V usage is TRBV27 and J usage is TRBJ2-3; 9 bases fit TRBD2. CDR1 and CDR2 (germline): MNHEY, SMNVEV (reference sequence). CDR3 length: 16 amino acids. Trimming at V came to 5 bases and at J to 5 bases, leaving 11 bases not matched to a gene.

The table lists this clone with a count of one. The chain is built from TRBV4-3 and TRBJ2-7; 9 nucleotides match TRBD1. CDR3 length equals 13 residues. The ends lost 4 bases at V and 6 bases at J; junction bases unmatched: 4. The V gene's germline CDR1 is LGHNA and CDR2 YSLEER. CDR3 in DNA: TGCGCCAGCAGCCCCGGGACAGGGCTCGAGCAGTACTTC. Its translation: CASSPGTGLEQYF.

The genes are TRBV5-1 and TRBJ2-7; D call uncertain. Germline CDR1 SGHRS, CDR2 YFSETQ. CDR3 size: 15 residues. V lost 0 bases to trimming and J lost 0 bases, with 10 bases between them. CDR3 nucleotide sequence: TGCGCCAGCAGCTTGGGGCAGTCCAGCTCCTACGAGCAGTACTTC. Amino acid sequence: CASSLGQSSSYEQYF.

The CDR3 DNA is TGCGCCAGCAGCCAAGTTGGAGCGGACGAGCAGTACTTC. Its translation: CASSQVGADEQYF. The chain combines TRBV4-1 with TRBJ2-7; weak D call: TRBD2 (5 bases). Germline loops: CDR1 MGHRA, CDR2 YSYEKL. This CDR3 is 13 amino acids long. V was trimmed by 1 base and J by 5 bases, leaving 9 bases between them.

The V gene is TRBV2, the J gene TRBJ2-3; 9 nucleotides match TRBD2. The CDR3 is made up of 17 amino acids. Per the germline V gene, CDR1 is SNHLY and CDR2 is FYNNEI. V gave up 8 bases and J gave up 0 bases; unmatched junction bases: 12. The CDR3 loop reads CASGYYAGGPSTDTQYF. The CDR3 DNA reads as TGTGCCAGCGGCTACTATGCGGGGGGGCCTAGCACAGATACGCAGTATTTT.

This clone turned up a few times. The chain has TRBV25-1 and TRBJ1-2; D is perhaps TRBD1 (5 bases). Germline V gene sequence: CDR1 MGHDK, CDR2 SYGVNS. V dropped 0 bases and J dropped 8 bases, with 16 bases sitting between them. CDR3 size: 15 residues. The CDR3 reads CASSEYKGAGGGYTF. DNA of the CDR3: TGTGCCAGCAGTGAATATAAAGGGGCCGGGGGGGGCTACACCTTC.

The CDR3 nucleotides read TGTGCCAGCAGCAAAGAGGGGCACGGGGCCAACGTCCTGACTTTC. Amino acids: CASSKEGHGANVLTF. V and J are TRBV21-1 and TRBJ2-6; the D segment call TRBD1 is taken from the table without a DNA check. TRBV21-1 is a known pseudogene. This CDR3 has 15 amino acids.

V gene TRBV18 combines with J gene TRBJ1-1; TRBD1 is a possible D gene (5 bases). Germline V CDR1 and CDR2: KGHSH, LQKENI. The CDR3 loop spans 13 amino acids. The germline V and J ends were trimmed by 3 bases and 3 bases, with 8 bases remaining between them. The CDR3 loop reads CASSPFRDTEAFF. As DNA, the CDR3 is TGTGCCAGCTCACCGTTCAGGGACACTGAAGCTTTCTTT.

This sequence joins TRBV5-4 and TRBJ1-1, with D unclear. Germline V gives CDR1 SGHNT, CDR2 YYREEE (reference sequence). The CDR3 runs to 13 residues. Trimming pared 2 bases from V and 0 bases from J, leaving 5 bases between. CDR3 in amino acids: CASSFQMNTEAFF. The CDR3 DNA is TGTGCCAGCAGCTTCCAAATGAACACTGAAGCTTTCTTT.

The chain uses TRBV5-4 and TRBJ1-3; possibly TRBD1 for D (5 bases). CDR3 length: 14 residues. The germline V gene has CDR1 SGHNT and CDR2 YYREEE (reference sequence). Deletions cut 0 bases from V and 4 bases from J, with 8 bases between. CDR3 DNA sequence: TGTGCCAGCAGCTTGGGACAGAGCGGAAACACCATATATTTT. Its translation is CASSLGQSGNTIYF. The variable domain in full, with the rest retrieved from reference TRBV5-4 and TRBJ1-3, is ETGVTQSPTHLIKTRGQQVTLRCSSQSGHNTVSWYQQALGQGPQFIFQYYREEENGRGNFPPRFSGLQFPNYSSELNVNALELDDSALYLCASSLGQSGNTIYFGEGSWLTVV.

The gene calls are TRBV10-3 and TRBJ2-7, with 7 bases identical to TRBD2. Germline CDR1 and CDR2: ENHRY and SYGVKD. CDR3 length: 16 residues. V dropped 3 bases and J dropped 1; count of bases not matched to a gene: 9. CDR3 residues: CAISDRVGRASYEQYF. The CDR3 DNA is TGTGCCATCAGTGATAGGGTGGGGAGGGCTTCCTACGAGCAGTACTTC.

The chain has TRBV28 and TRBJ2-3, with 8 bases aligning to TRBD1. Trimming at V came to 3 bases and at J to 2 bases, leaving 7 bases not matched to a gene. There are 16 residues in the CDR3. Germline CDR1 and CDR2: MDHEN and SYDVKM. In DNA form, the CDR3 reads TGTGCCAGCAGTTTTAATGGACAGGGAAACACAGATACGCAGTATTTT. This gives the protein CASSFNGQGNTDTQYF. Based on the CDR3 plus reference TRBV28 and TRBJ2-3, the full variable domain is DVKVTQSSRYLVKRTGEKVFLECVQDMDHENMFWYRQDPGLGLRLIYFSYDVKMKEKGDIPEGYSVSREKKERFSLILESASTNQTSMYLCASSFNGQGNTDTQYFGPGTRLTVL.

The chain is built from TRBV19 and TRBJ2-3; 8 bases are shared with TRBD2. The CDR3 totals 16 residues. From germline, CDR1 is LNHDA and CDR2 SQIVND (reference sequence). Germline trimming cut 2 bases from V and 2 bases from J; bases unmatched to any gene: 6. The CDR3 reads CASSIRGAGVTDTQYF. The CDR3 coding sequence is TGTGCCAGTAGTATACGAGGAGCGGGAGTCACAGATACGCAGTATTTT.

Here the CDR3 DNA reads TGTGCCAGCAGCTCGGTCCAGGGTAGTCAGCCCCAGCATTTT. It translates to CASSSVQGSQPQHF. The V gene is TRBV5-8, the J gene TRBJ1-5, with D possibly being TRBD1 (5 bases). Trimming removed 3 bases at V and 6 bases at J, with 13 bases between. The CDR3 loop spans 14 amino acids. CDR1 SGHTS and CDR2 YDEGEE come from the germline V gene.